These T cell receptor beta chains were read from a single sample in a study of CD8 T cells in ankylosing spondylitis. TCRdb reprocessed the 5' RACE reads with MiXCR, giving one entry per CDR3 protein. The table lists 200,000 to 250,000 distinct CDR3 sequences, roughly 10% of them singletons. The specimen was blood, either unsorted or a sorted T cell fraction (not recorded which). The receptor set was obtained from a male donor with ankylosing spondylitis or in good health (not recorded which). The CDR3 runs from the conserved cysteine through the conserved F or W.

J gene	V gene	CDR3 protein
TRBJ2-7	TRBV10-3	CAISDSYSEPYEQYF
TRBJ2-2	TRBV6-1	CASRRESNTGELFF
TRBJ2-3	TRBV28	CASSHGLANTDTQYF
TRBJ2-7	TRBV12-3/TRBV12-4	CASSNPRLAGGTYEQYF
TRBJ2-2	TRBV7-6	CASSYTGVPGELFF
TRBJ1-1	TRBV12-3/TRBV12-4	CASSLSAHYGAFF
TRBJ1-3	TRBV20-1	CSAEPGISGNTIYF
TRBJ2-7	TRBV20-1	CSALSTGTYEQYF
TRBJ2-3	TRBV29-1	CSVGVAGSTDTQYF
TRBJ2-1	TRBV3-1	CASSQVNPNEQFF
TRBJ2-5	TRBV9	CASSPRGTRGETQYF
TRBJ1-2	TRBV5-1	CASSLEQGGYGYTF
TRBJ1-2	TRBV5-1	CASSTGSEGGYTF
TRBJ1-3	TRBV5-1	CASRQGGGNTIYF
TRBJ1-2	TRBV7-9	CASDGGRQSGGYTF